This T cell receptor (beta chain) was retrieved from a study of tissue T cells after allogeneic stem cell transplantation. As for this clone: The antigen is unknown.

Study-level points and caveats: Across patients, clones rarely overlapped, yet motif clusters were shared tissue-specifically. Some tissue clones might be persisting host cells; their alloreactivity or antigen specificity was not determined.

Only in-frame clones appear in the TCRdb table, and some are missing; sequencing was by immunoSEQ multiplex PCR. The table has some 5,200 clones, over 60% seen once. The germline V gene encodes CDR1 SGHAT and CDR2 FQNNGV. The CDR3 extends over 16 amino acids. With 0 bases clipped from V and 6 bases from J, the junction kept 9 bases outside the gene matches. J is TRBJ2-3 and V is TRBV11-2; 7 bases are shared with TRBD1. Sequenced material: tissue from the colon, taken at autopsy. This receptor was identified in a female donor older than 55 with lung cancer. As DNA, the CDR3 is TGTGCCAGCAGCTTAGATCACAGGGGTTCGCGGGATACGCAGTATTTT. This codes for CASSLDHRGSRDTQYF.